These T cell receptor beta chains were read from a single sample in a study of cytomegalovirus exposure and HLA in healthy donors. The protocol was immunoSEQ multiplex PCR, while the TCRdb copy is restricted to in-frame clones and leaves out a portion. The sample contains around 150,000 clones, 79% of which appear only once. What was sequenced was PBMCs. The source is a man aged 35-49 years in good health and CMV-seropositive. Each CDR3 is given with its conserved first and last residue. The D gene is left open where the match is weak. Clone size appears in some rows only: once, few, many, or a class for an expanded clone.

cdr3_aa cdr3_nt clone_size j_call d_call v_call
CATTVTDTQYF TGTGCCACCACAGTAACAGATACGCAGTATTTT NA TRBJ2-3 NA TRBV2
CASSRGGNTEAFF TGTGCCAGCAGCCGGGGTGGCAACACTGAAGCTTTCTTT NA TRBJ1-1 NA TRBV6-5
CATAQGASGNTIYF TGTGCCACCGCACAGGGGGCCTCTGGAAACACCATATATTTT NA TRBJ1-3 TRBD1 TRBV18
CASRPTGQNSPLHF TGCGCCAGCAGGCCGACAGGGCAGAATTCACCCCTCCACTTT NA TRBJ1-6 TRBD1 TRBV10-2
CASSPSRTDTQYF TGTGCCAGCTCACCCTCTCGCACAGATACGCAGTATTTT NA TRBJ2-3 NA TRBV18
CASSPYSATNEKLFF TGTGCCAGCAGTCCTTATAGCGCAACTAATGAAAAACTGTTTTTT NA TRBJ1-4 NA TRBV27
CASSRDREYDYTF TGTGCCAGCAGTCGGGACAGGGAGTACGACTACACCTTC NA TRBJ1-2 TRBD1 TRBV2
CASSSVLEPLGNTIYF TGTGCCAGCAGCTCTGTACTCGAACCACTGGGAAACACCATATATTTT NA TRBJ1-3 NA TRBV7-8
CASSLGQSNEQFF TGTGCCAGCAGCTTGGGACAGTCCAATGAGCAGTTCTTC NA TRBJ2-1 TRBD1 TRBV7-2
CASRTIGTGAWGQETQYF TGTGCCAGCAGGACCATCGGGACAGGGGCCTGGGGCCAAGAGACCCAGTACTTC NA TRBJ2-5 NA TRBV21-1
CASSSDRVDGYTF TGTGCCAGCAGCTCGGACAGGGTCGATGGCTACACCTTC once TRBJ1-2 TRBD1 TRBV28
CASRDPSGSFYNEQFF TGTGCCAGCAGGGATCCTAGCGGGAGTTTCTACAATGAGCAGTTCTTC NA TRBJ2-1 TRBD2 TRBV7-3
CSTRTQGNTGELFF TGCAGCACCCGAACCCAGGGTAATACCGGGGAGCTGTTTTTT NA TRBJ2-2 NA TRBV29-1
CASSHPWWERFYEQYF TGTGCCAGCAGCCACCCGTGGTGGGAGCGCTTCTACGAGCAGTACTTC NA TRBJ2-7 NA TRBV4-2
CASSSGQGDGYTF TGTGCCAGCAGCTCCGGACAGGGGGATGGCTACACCTTC NA TRBJ1-2 TRBD1 TRBV7-9
CASSIARSGWGTGELFF TGTGCCAGTAGTATAGCTCGGAGCGGGTGGGGGACCGGGGAGCTGTTTTTT NA TRBJ2-2 NA TRBV19
CASSIGTDSYEQYF TGTGCCAGCAGCATCGGGACAGACTCCTACGAGCAGTACTTC NA TRBJ2-7 TRBD1 TRBV5-6
CASRERGNQPQHF TGTGCCAGTAGGGAAAGGGGGAATCAGCCCCAGCATTTT NA TRBJ1-5 NA TRBV4-2
CASSLDRTQETQYF TGTGCCAGCAGCCTTGACAGGACTCAAGAGACCCAGTACTTC NA TRBJ2-5 NA TRBV9
CASSLTSGSLSEQFF TGTGCCAGTAGTTTGACTAGCGGGAGTTTATCTGAGCAGTTCTTC NA TRBJ2-1 TRBD2 TRBV19
CASRRSGNTGELFF TGTGCCAGCAGAAGAAGCGGGAACACCGGGGAGCTGTTTTTT NA TRBJ2-2 NA TRBV27
CASTPRSYGYTF TGTGCCAGCACCCCCAGGTCCTATGGCTACACCTTC NA TRBJ1-2 NA TRBV7-9
CASSLTGTANEKLFF TGTGCCAGCAGCCTTACAGGGACGGCTAATGAAAAACTGTTTTTT few TRBJ1-4 NA TRBV6-5
CASSWTGGNEKLFF TGTGCCAGCAGTTGGACAGGGGGGAATGAAAAACTGTTTTTT once TRBJ1-4 TRBD1 TRBV27
CASTPGGPNYGYTF TGTGCCAGCACCCCAGGGGGACCTAACTATGGCTACACCTTC NA TRBJ1-2 TRBD1 TRBV6-1
CASSTGQGVNTEAFF TGTGCCAGCAGTACAGGACAGGGAGTGAACACTGAAGCTTTCTTT NA TRBJ1-1 TRBD1 TRBV27
CASSLMGQGNYGYTF TGTGCCAGCAGCTTGATGGGACAGGGAAACTATGGCTACACCTTC few TRBJ1-2 TRBD1 TRBV5-6